This passage covers 24 T cell receptor beta chains from one sample sequenced in a study of blood T cell repertoires in COVID-19. Sequencing was performed with immunoSEQ multiplex PCR; in TCRdb, only in-frame clones are kept and a portion is missing. This sample carries 35,000 to 50,000 clones, around 83% of them seen once, and the ten largest clones take more than 20%. Sequences were obtained from peripheral blood. The receptors derive from a human donor with acute or convalescent COVID-19. The donor label of this sample is uncertain.

The chain uses TRBV5-1 and TRBJ1-4; 7 nucleotides agree with TRBD1. Germline values: CDR1 SGHRS, CDR2 YFSETQ. CDR3 size: 15 residues. After removal of 3 bases from V and 8 bases from J, the junction contained 10 bases not matched to a gene. In DNA, the CDR3 is TGCGCCAGCAGCTCTTTCGACAGGGAAGGAGAAAAACTGTTTTTT. Translating it yields CASSSFDREGEKLFF.

This clone was seen only a few times. The V gene is TRBV28, the J gene TRBJ1-1; weak D call: TRBD1 (5 bases). The CDR3 has 17 amino acids. The germline CDR1 and CDR2 sequences are MDHEN and SYDVKM. Trimming removed 6 bases from V and 0 bases from J, with 20 bases in between. CDR3 sequence reads: CASRPPPRWGVNTEAFF. CDR3 DNA: TGTGCCAGCAGGCCACCCCCGCGCTGGGGGGTGAACACTGAAGCTTTCTTT.

This chain links TRBV6-2 or TRBV6-3 with TRBJ1-2, with D hard to call. The germline gives CDR1 MNHEY, CDR2 SVGEGT. V gave up 2 bases and J gave up 4 bases, with 11 bases separating them. This CDR3 is 14 amino acids long. The CDR3 spells CASSYRGESYGYTF. CDR3 in DNA: TGTGCCAGCAGTTACAGAGGCGAAAGCTATGGCTACACCTTC.

The V and J genes are TRBV5-1 and TRBJ1-6; TRBD1 matches 12 bases. V dropped 5 bases and J dropped 9; count of bases not matched to a gene: 9. CDR3 size: 16 residues. Per the germline V gene, CDR1 is SGHRS and CDR2 is YFSETQ. CDR3 in DNA: TGCGCCAGCAGTCTCTCCGGGACAGGGGGCTTTTCACCCCTCCACTTT. Amino acid sequence: CASSLSGTGGFSPLHF.

The rearrangement links TRBV30 to TRBJ2-7; possibly TRBD1 for D (5 bases). This CDR3 spans 11 amino acids. Germline assignment: CDR1 GTSNPN and CDR2 SVGIG (reference sequence). V gave up 1 base and J gave up 4 bases, with 5 bases separating them. The CDR3: CAWSAGYEQYF. For the CDR3, the DNA is TGTGCCTGGAGTGCAGGGTACGAGCAGTACTTC.

J is TRBJ2-2 and V is TRBV7-3; 12 bases line up with TRBD2. The CDR3 is 16 amino acids. CDR1 is SGHTA, CDR2 FQGTGA, per germline. J was trimmed by 6 bases and V by 5 bases; bases with no gene match: 7. The CDR3 region is CASSTPSGGAAGELFF. In DNA, the CDR3 is TGTGCCAGCAGCACCCCTAGCGGGGGGGCCGCCGGGGAGCTGTTTTTT.

The genes are TRBV2 and TRBJ2-1, with no clear D. CDR3 length equals 15 residues. Trimming pared 2 bases from V and 0 bases from J, leaving 8 bases between. Germline V gives CDR1 SNHLY, CDR2 FYNNEI. The CDR3 reads CASSETRRSYNEQFF. The CDR3 nucleotides read TGTGCCAGCAGTGAAACGAGGCGCTCCTACAATGAGCAGTTCTTC.

The chain employs TRBV28 and TRBJ2-1, with a possible D match to TRBD1 (6 bases). V was pared by 7 bases and J by 7 bases, with 11 bases between. Germline V gives CDR1 MDHEN, CDR2 SYDVKM. This CDR3 contains 12 residues. CDR3 region: CASIQQGNEQFF. CDR3 DNA: TGTGCCAGCATCCAACAGGGAAATGAGCAGTTCTTC.

V is TRBV5-1 and J is TRBJ2-2, with D hard to call. In germline, CDR1 is SGHRS, CDR2 YFSETQ. This CDR3 spans 13 amino acids. V lost 0 bases to trimming and J lost 10 bases, with 10 bases between them. The CDR3: CASSLDVAEELFF. The CDR3 nucleotides read TGCGCCAGCAGCTTGGACGTTGCGGAGGAGCTGTTTTTT.

The J gene is TRBJ1-4, the V gene TRBV19, with a weak D call TRBD1 (6 bases). The V end lost 7 bases, the J end lost 7 bases, and 16 bases lay between the germline ends. Germline V gene sequence: CDR1 LNHDA, CDR2 SQIVND (reference sequence). The CDR3 spans 14 residues. The CDR3 nucleotides are TGTGCCAGTAAGAGGCGGACAGAGACTGAAAAACTGTTTTTT. Protein product: CASKRRTETEKLFF. The complete variable domain, with remaining parts taken from reference TRBV19 and TRBJ1-4, reads DGGITQSPKYLFRKEGQNVTLSCEQNLNHDAMYWYRQDPGQGLRLIYYSQIVNDFQKGDIAEGYSVSREKKESFPLTVTSAQKNPTAFYLCASKRRTETEKLFFGSGTQLSVL.

The chain is built from TRBV5-4 and TRBJ1-1, with unresolved D. The CDR3 runs to 13 residues. Trimming stripped 2 bases from V and 7 bases from J, with 12 bases between. CDR1 SGHNT and CDR2 YYREEE come from the germline V gene (reference sequence). The CDR3 DNA sequence: TGTGCCAGCAGCTTTATGTCTGGCAGTGAAGCTTTCTTT. This encodes CASSFMSGSEAFF.

This chain uses TRBV30 with TRBJ1-1, with TRBD1 matching 9 bases. The CDR3 extends over 16 amino acids. V dropped 6 bases and J dropped 0; count of bases not matched to a gene: 11. The germline V gene has CDR1 GTSNPN and CDR2 SVGIG (reference sequence). For the CDR3, the DNA is TGTGCCTGTCGACAGGGGGGACCGTATATGAACACTGAAGCTTTCTTT. It is translated as CACRQGGPYMNTEAFF.

The V gene is TRBV6-5, the J gene TRBJ2-1, with 10 bases that match TRBD2. V was pared by 4 bases and J by 10 bases, with 7 bases of the junction left unmatched. From germline, CDR1 is MNHEY and CDR2 SVGAGI. CDR3 length equals 14 residues. The CDR3 DNA sequence: TGTGCCAGCAGTTCTAGCGGGAGTCAGATAGAGCAGTTCTTC. This codes for CASSSSGSQIEQFF.

V gene TRBV3-1 (or the pseudogene TRBV3-2) combines with J gene TRBJ1-6; TRBD1 is a possible D gene (5 bases). The CDR3 has 15 amino acids. Germline V CDR1 and CDR2: LGHDT, YNNKEL (reference sequence). V lost 1 base and J lost 9, with 13 bases in between. The CDR3 is CASSQVAAGSSPLHF. The CDR3 DNA reads TGTGCCAGCAGCCAAGTAGCGGCAGGGAGTTCACCCCTCCACTTT.

The chain has TRBV5-1 and TRBJ2-1, with D possibly TRBD1 on 7 matching bases. Trimming removed 7 bases at V and 2 bases at J, with 16 bases between. There are 15 residues in the CDR3. Germline V gene data show CDR1 as SGHRS and CDR2 as YFSETQ. The CDR3 bases are TGCGCCAGCGGGACTGGGACAGTCGCCTACAATGAGCAGTTCTTC. This codes for CASGTGTVAYNEQFF. The full variable domain, in which reference TRBV5-1 and TRBJ2-1 provide the parts outside the CDR3, is KAGVTQTPRYLIKTRGQQVTLSCSPISGHRSVSWYQQTPGQGLQFLFEYFSETQRNKGNFPGRFSGRQFSNSRSEMNVSTLELGDSALYLCASGTGTVAYNEQFFGPGTRLTVL.

In this sample, this clone turned up a few times. The chain is built from TRBV2 and TRBJ2-3; D may be TRBD1 (6 bases). Germline values: CDR1 SNHLY, CDR2 FYNNEI. CDR3 length: 17 amino acids. V lost 4 bases, J lost 0 bases, and 17 bases lay in between. The CDR3 here is CASSGWDTETSTDTQYF. The CDR3, as DNA: TGTGCCAGCAGTGGTTGGGACACTGAAACTAGCACAGATACGCAGTATTTT.

In this sample, this clone turned up a few times. V and J are TRBV28 and TRBJ2-6; TRBD1 matches 8 bases. This CDR3 comprises 16 residues. The germline gives CDR1 MDHEN, CDR2 SYDVKM. J gave up 2 bases and V 7 bases, and 7 bases lay outside the gene matches. The CDR3 reads CASTDSGGAGANVLTF. The CDR3 nucleotides read TGTGCCAGCACCGACTCAGGGGGCGCTGGGGCCAACGTCCTGACTTTC.

This clone was found once. CDR3 amino acids: CASSYPQVAGGSYEQYF. The CDR3, as DNA: TGTGCCAGCAGTTACCCTCAGGTAGCGGGGGGATCCTACGAGCAGTACTTC. This chain connects TRBV6-2 or TRBV6-3 to TRBJ2-7; 10 nucleotides line up with TRBD2. V was clipped by 2 bases and J by 1 base; unmatched bases: 8. Germline V gives CDR1 MNHEY, CDR2 SVGEGT. The CDR3 loop spans 17 amino acids.

The gene calls are TRBV27 and TRBJ2-7; 8 positions agree with TRBD1. This CDR3 has 16 amino acids. J lost 3 bases, V lost 5 bases, and 12 bases had no gene match. The germline V gene has CDR1 MNHEY and CDR2 SMNVEV (reference sequence). DNA for the CDR3: TGTGCCAGCAGTGCCCTCCCCGGGACAGGAGACTACGAGCAGTACTTC. Protein product: CASSALPGTGDYEQYF.

This clone was counted a few times. The J gene is TRBJ2-2, the V gene TRBV7-2, with a tentative D call TRBD1 (5 bases). V was cut by 5 bases and J by 0 bases, with 13 bases left in between. Per the germline V gene, CDR1 is SGHTA and CDR2 is FQGNSA. This CDR3 is built from 16 residues. The CDR3, as DNA: TGTGCCAGCAGCCCCCGACAGCTCGCGAACACCGGGGAGCTGTTTTTT. This sequence encodes CASSPRQLANTGELFF.

The chain combines TRBV7-9 with TRBJ1-3; no definite D call. Per germline, CDR1 SEHNR and CDR2 FQNEAQ (reference sequence). V was pared by 5 bases and J by 1 base, with 12 bases between. There are 15 residues in the CDR3. The CDR3 DNA follows: TGTGCCAGCAGCCCCGGAGGGTCTTCTGGAAACACCATATATTTT. It specifies CASSPGGSSGNTIYF.

The chain carries TRBV2 and TRBJ1-1, with a possible D match to TRBD1 (5 bases). CDR3 length equals 13 residues. V shed 3 bases and J shed 2 bases, with 7 bases lying between them. Per the germline V gene, CDR1 is SNHLY and CDR2 is FYNNEI. CDR3 amino acids: CASSEQGNTEAFF. The CDR3 DNA reads as TGTGCCAGCAGTGAGCAGGGAAACACTGAAGCTTTCTTT.

This chain connects TRBV7-2 to TRBJ2-7; possible D gene TRBD1, 6 bases. The CDR3 covers 14 residues. V lost 5 bases to trimming and J lost 0 bases, with 11 bases between them. Germline CDR1 and CDR2: SGHTA and FQGNSA. CDR3 region: CASSPGAGSYEQYF. The CDR3 DNA reads TGTGCCAGCAGCCCAGGGGCGGGCTCCTACGAGCAGTACTTC.

The chain joins TRBV19 to TRBJ2-7; TRBD2 matches 10 bases. J lost 5 bases, V lost 3 bases, and 7 bases had no gene match. This CDR3 comprises 15 residues. Per germline, CDR1 LNHDA and CDR2 SQIVND (reference sequence). The CDR3 nucleotides read TGTGCCAGTAGTATTCGGTCTAGCGGGAGCCACGAGCAGTACTTC. Amino acids: CASSIRSSGSHEQYF.